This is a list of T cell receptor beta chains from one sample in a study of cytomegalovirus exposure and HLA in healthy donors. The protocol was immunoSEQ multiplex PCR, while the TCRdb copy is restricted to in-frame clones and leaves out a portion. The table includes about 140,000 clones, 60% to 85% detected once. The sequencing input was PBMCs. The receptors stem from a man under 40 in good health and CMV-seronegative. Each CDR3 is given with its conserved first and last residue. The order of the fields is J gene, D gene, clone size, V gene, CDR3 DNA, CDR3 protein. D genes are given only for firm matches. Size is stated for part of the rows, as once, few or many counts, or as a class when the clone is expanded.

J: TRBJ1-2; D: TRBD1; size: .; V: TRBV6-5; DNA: TGTGCCAGCAGTTACTTCGGACAGGGACACTATGGCTACACCTTC; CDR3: CASSYFGQGHYGYTF
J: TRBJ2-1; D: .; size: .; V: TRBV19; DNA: TGTGCCAGTAGTATGGGACTTTACAATGAGCAGTTCTTC; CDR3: CASSMGLYNEQFF
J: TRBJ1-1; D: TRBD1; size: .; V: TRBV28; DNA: TGTGCCAGCAATCGACAGGGGGGCACTGAAGCTTTCTTT; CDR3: CASNRQGGTEAFF
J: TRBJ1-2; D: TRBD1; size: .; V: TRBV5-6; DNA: TGTGCCAGCAGCTTAGGGGACAGGGGGCCCTCCAACTATGGCTACACCTTC; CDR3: CASSLGDRGPSNYGYTF
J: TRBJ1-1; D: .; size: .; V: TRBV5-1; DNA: TGCGCCAGCAGCCCACAGACGAACACTGAAGCTTTCTTT; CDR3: CASSPQTNTEAFF
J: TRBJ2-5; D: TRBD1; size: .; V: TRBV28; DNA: TGTGCCAGCAGTTCGGTTCCAGGGACAGGGGGGAGGGAGACCCAGTACTTC; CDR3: CASSSVPGTGGRETQYF
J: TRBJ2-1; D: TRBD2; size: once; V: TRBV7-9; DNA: TGTGCCAGCAGCTCCCCTAGGGGAAGCGGGAGAGGCAATGAGCAGTTCTTC; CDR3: CASSSPRGSGRGNEQFF
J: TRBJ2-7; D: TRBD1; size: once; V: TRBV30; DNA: TGTGCCTGGAGTTGGGGGACAGGCGATTCCTACGAGCAGTACTTC; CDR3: CAWSWGTGDSYEQYF
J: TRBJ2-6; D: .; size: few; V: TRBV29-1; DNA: TGCAGCGTGAAGGACTCCCGAAGCGCCTCTGGGGCCAACGTCCTGACTTTC; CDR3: CSVKDSRSASGANVLTF
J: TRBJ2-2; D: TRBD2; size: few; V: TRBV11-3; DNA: TGTGCCAGCAGCTTAGGCCCTGCGGGAGGAAACACCGGGGAGCTGTTTTTT; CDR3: CASSLGPAGGNTGELFF
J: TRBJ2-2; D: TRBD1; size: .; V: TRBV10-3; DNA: TGTGCCATCAGACGCGGACAGGGCGCGAACACCGGGGAGCTGTTTTTT; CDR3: CAIRRGQGANTGELFF
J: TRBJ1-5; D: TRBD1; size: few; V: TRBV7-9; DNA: TGTGCCAGCAGCTTTCTGGAGGACAGGGTACAAAAACAGCCCCAGCATTTT; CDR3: CASSFLEDRVQKQPQHF
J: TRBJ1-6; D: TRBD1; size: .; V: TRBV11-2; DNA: TGTGCCAGCAGCCCGCAATTCAGGGACAGGGCAACACCCCTCCACTTT; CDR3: CASSPQFRDRATPLHF
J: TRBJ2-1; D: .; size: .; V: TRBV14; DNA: TGTGCCAGCAGCCAAGATTCAGACAGGACGTTTTCTTACAATGAGCAGTTCTTC; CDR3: CASSQDSDRTFSYNEQFF
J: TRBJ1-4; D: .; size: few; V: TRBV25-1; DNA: TGTGCCAGCAGTGAATATATGACGGGAGGGGCTAATGAAAAACTGTTTTTT; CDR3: CASSEYMTGGANEKLFF
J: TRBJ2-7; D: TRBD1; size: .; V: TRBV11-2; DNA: TGTGCCAGCAGCTCCGCCGACAGGGGGCTCGCGGGCGAGCAGTACTTC; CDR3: CASSSADRGLAGEQYF
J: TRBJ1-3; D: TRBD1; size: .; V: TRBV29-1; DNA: TGCAGCGTACGACAGGGTGGAGGAAACACCATATATTTT; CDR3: CSVRQGGGNTIYF
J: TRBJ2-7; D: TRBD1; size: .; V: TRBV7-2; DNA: TGTGCCAGCAGCCGGCAACCGGGACAGGGAGGCCACGAGCAGTACTTC; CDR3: CASSRQPGQGGHEQYF
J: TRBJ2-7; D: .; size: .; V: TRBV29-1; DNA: TGCAGCGTCCTGAGGGGGGGCGAGGTTTACGAGCAGTACTTC; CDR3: CSVLRGGEVYEQYF
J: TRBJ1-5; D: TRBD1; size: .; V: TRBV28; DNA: TGTGCCAGCCTCGGACCGGGACAGGATGATCAGCCCCAGCATTTT; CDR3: CASLGPGQDDQPQHF
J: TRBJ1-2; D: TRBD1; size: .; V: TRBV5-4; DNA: TGTGCCAGCAGCTTGCCCGCCTCGACAGGCAGGGACAGCTATGGCTACACCTTC; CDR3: CASSLPASTGRDSYGYTF
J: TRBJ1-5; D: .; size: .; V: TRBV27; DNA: TGTGCCAGCAGCCGGAACAGGGGCAATCAGCCCCAGCATTTT; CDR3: CASSRNRGNQPQHF
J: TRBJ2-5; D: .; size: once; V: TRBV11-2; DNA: TGTGCCAGCAGCTTAGAGATCGGGTACCAAGAGACCCAGTACTTC; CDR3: CASSLEIGYQETQYF
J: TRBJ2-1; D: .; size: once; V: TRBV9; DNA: TGTGCCAGCAGCGTAATGGCAGGGGATTCGGATGAGCAGTTCTTC; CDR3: CASSVMAGDSDEQFF
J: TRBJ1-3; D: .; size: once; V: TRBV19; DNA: TGTGCCAGTAGTATTTGGAGGGACGTCTTCACCATATATTTT; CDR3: CASSIWRDVFTIYF
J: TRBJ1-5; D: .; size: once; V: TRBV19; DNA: TGTGCCAGTAGTCCTAATTCGGGGGGTCAGCCCCAGCATTTT; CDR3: CASSPNSGGQPQHF
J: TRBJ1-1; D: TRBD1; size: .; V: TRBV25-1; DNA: TGTGCCAGCAGTGTAACAGGGGTGCTGAACACTGAAGCTTTCTTT; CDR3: CASSVTGVLNTEAFF
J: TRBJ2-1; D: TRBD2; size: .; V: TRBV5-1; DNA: TGCGCCAGCAGCGGGGGGGGACTAGCGGTCTACAATGAGCAGTTCTTC; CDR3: CASSGGGLAVYNEQFF
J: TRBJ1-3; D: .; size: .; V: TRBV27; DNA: TGTGCCAGCAGTAAGGGGGTATCTGGAAACACCATATATTTT; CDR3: CASSKGVSGNTIYF
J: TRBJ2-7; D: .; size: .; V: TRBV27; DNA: TGTGCCAGCAACGGCGAGCAGTACTTC; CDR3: CASNGEQYF
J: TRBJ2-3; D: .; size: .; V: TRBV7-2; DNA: TGTGCCAGCAGCTTATCTATTGGCGGCGATACGCAGTATTTT; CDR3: CASSLSIGGDTQYF
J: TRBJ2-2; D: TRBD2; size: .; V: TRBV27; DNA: TGTGCCAGCAGTATGGACTATAGCGGGGGGGGCACCGGGGAGCTGTTTTTT; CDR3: CASSMDYSGGGTGELFF
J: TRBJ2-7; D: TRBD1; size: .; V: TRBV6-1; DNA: TGTGCCAGCAGTTTCGCGTGGGGACAGAACTACGAGCAGTACTTC; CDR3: CASSFAWGQNYEQYF
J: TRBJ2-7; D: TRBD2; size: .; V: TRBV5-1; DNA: TGCGCCAGCCAAAAGCGGGAGGGCCCCTACGAGCAGTACTTC; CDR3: CASQKREGPYEQYF
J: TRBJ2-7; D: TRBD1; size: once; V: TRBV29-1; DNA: TGCAGCGCCACAGGGGGCTCCAACTACGAGCAGTACTTC; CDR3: CSATGGSNYEQYF
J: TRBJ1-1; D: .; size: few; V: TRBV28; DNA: TGTGCCAGCAGTGGAGGCGGGTTATATCAAGCTTTCTTT; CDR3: CASSGGGLYQAFF
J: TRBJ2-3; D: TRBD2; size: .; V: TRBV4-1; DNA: TGCGCCAGCAGCCAAGCCCCTTACGGGGGGGACACAGATACGCAGTATTTT; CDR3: CASSQAPYGGDTDTQYF
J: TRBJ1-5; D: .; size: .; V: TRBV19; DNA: TGTGCCAGCACGGCCCCAGGGATGGTTCAGCCCCAGCATTTT; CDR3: CASTAPGMVQPQHF
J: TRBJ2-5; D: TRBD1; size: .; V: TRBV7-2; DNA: TGTGCCAGCAGCTTAGGACAGGGGGCGCCGGGGGAGACCCAGTACTTC; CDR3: CASSLGQGAPGETQYF
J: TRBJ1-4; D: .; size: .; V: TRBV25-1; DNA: TGTGCCAGCAGTGAACCCCTCGATGAAAAACTGTTTTTT; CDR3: CASSEPLDEKLFF
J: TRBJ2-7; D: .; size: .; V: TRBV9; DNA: TGTGCCAGCAGCGTAGGGGGGGAGGGGGTTTTGGACTACGAGCAGTACTTC; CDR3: CASSVGGEGVLDYEQYF
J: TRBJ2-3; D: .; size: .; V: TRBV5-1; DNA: TGCGCCAGCAGAGAATCGGGAGGCACAGATACGCAGTATTTT; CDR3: CASRESGGTDTQYF
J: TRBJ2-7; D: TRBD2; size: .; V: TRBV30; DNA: TGTGCCTGGACCGTAGCGGGAGGGCCTGGTGAGCAGTACTTC; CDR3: CAWTVAGGPGEQYF
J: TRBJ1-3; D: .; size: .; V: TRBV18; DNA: TGTGCCAGCTCACCAACAGTGGGGACAACTGGAAACACCATATATTTT; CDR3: CASSPTVGTTGNTIYF
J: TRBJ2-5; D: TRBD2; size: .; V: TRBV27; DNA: TGTGCCAGCATGGGGTGGGGTAGCGGGAGGGTGGCCCAAGAGACCCAGTACTTC; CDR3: CASMGWGSGRVAQETQYF
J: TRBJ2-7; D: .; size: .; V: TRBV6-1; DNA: TGTGCCAGCACTTACAGCTCCTACGAGCAGTACTTC; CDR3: CASTYSSYEQYF